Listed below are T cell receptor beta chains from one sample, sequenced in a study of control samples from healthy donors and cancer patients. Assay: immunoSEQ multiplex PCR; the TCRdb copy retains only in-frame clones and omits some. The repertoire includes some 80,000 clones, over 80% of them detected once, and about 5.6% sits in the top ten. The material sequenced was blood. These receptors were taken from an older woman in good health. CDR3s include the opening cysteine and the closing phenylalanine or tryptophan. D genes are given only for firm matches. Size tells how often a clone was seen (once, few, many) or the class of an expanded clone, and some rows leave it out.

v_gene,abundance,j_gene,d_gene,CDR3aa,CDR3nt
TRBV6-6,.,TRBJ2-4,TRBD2,CASSYGSGGAKNIQYF,TGTGCCAGCAGTTACGGTAGCGGGGGGGCCAAAAACATTCAGTACTTC
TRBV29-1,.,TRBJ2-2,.,CSVLWQTGELFF,TGCAGCGTTCTATGGCAGACCGGGGAGCTGTTTTTT
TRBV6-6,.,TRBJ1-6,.,CASSRTDNSPLHF,TGTGCCAGCAGCCGGACGGATAATTCACCCCTCCACTTT
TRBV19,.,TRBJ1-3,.,CASSPTPGTDSGNTIYF,TGTGCCAGTAGTCCAACTCCCGGCACGGACTCTGGAAACACCATATATTTT
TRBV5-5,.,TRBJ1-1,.,CASRVTDYHLVNTEAFF,TGTGCCAGCAGGGTGACAGATTATCATCTGGTGAACACTGAAGCTTTCTTT
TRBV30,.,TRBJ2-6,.,CAWDPSGANVLTF,TGTGCCTGGGATCCCTCTGGGGCCAACGTCCTGACTTTC
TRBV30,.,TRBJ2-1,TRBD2,CAWSPSSTSGGREQFF,TGTGCCTGGAGTCCTTCTTCGACTAGCGGGGGACGAGAGCAGTTCTTC
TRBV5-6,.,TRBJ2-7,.,CASSLPGKSYEQYF,TGTGCCAGCAGCTTGCCAGGGAAGTCCTACGAGCAGTACTTC
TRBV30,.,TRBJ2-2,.,CAWSVRLAGELFF,TGTGCCTGGAGTGTAAGACTAGCCGGGGAGCTGTTTTTT
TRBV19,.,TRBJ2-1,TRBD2,CASSSSSLAGATSYNEQFF,TGTGCCAGTAGTAGTAGTAGTCTAGCGGGAGCGACGTCCTACAATGAGCAGTTCTTC
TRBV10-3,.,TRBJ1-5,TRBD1,CAISGGDRNQPQHF,TGTGCCATCAGTGGGGGGGACAGAAATCAGCCCCAGCATTTT
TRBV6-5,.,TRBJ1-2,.,CASISGSNYGYTF,TGTGCCAGCATCTCCGGTAGTAACTATGGCTACACCTTC
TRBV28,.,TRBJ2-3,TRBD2,CASSPRPGTSGSPPTDTQYF,TGTGCCAGCAGTCCCCGGCCCGGGACTAGCGGGAGTCCCCCCACAGATACGCAGTATTTT
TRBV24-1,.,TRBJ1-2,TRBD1,CATSLGTGKDGYTF,TGTGCCACCAGTTTAGGGACAGGGAAAGATGGCTACACCTTC
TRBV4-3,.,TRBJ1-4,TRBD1,CASSQEGARTGAYEKLFF,TGCGCCAGCAGCCAAGAGGGGGCCAGGACAGGGGCCTATGAAAAACTGTTTTTT
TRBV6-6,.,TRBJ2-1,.,CASVRDPYNEQFF,TGTGCCAGCGTCCGGGACCCCTACAATGAGCAGTTCTTC
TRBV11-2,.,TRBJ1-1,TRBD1,CASSLGQGTEAFF,TGTGCCAGCAGCTTAGGACAGGGCACTGAAGCTTTCTTT
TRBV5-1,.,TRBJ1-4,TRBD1,CATRGTNEKLFF,TGCGCCACCAGGGGGACTAATGAAAAACTGTTTTTT
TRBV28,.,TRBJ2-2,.,CASMGGARTGELFF,TGTGCCAGCATGGGCGGGGCCCGAACCGGGGAGCTGTTTTTT
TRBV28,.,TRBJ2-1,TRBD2,CASSPGLAGSNEQFF,TGTGCCAGCAGTCCCGGACTAGCAGGGTCCAATGAGCAGTTCTTC
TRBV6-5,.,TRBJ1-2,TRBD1,CASRPDYGQAYGYTF,TGTGCCAGCAGACCCGACTACGGACAGGCTTATGGCTACACCTTC
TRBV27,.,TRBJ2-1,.,CASSALWNEQFF,TGTGCCAGCAGTGCACTATGGAATGAGCAGTTCTTC
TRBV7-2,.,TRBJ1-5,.,CASSLSVNWSHF,TGTGCCAGCAGCTTATCCGTCAATTGGTCGCATTTT
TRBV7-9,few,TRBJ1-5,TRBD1,CASSPTGQGGGQPQHF,TGTGCCAGCAGCCCAACGGGACAGGGAGGGGGTCAGCCCCAGCATTTT
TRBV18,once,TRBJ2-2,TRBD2,CASSRRLAGEAGELFF,TGTGCCAGCTCACGACGACTAGCGGGCGAGGCCGGGGAGCTGTTTTTT
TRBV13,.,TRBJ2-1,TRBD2,CASSPRTSGTLTYNEQFF,TGTGCCAGCAGCCCTCGGACTAGCGGGACACTCACCTACAATGAGCAGTTCTTC
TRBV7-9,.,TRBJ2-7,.,CASSLAGTQAGREQYF,TGTGCCAGCAGCTTAGCCGGGACCCAAGCGGGTCGGGAGCAGTACTTC
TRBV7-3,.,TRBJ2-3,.,CASSHAFTDTQYF,TGTGCCAGCAGCCACGCATTCACAGATACGCAGTATTTT
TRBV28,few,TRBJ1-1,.,CASSLPTPRTAFF,TGTGCCAGCAGTTTACCAACCCCCCGGACCGCTTTCTTT
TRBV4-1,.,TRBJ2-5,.,CASSQMDSQETQYF,TGCGCCAGCAGCCAGATGGACAGCCAAGAGACCCAGTACTTC
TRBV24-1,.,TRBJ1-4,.,CATSDSDRLHEKLFF,TGTGCCACCAGTGATTCTGACAGGCTTCATGAAAAACTGTTTTTT
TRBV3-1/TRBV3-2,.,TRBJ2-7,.,CASSQDRQSYEQYF,TGTGCCAGCAGCCAAGATCGCCAGTCCTACGAGCAGTACTTC
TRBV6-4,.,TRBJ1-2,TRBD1,CASSDSGRGRDYGYTF,TGTGCCAGCAGTGACTCTGGCAGGGGGCGCGACTATGGCTACACCTTC
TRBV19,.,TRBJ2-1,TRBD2,CASSIESGRAHEQFF,TGTGCCAGTAGTATAGAGAGCGGGAGGGCCCATGAGCAGTTCTTC
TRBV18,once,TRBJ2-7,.,CASSPPWGREQYF,TGTGCCAGCTCACCACCGTGGGGGCGGGAGCAGTACTTC
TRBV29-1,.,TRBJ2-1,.,CSVVRDNEQFF,TGCAGCGTTGTAAGGGACAATGAGCAGTTCTTC
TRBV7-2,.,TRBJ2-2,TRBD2,CASSAGLAGERELFF,TGTGCCAGCAGCGCCGGACTAGCGGGAGAGCGGGAGCTGTTTTTT
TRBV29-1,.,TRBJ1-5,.,CSVTSGPGVGQPQHF,TGCAGCGTTACCTCGGGGCCAGGGGTCGGTCAGCCCCAGCATTTT
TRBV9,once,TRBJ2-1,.,CASSVEPDSYNEQFF,TGTGCCAGCAGCGTAGAGCCGGATTCCTACAATGAGCAGTTCTTC
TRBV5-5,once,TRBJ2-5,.,CASSAASVETQYF,TGTGCCAGCAGCGCGGCGTCCGTAGAGACCCAGTACTTC
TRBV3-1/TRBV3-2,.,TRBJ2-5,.,CASAQETQYF,TGTGCCAGTGCTCAGGAGACCCAGTACTTC
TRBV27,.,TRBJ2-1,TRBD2,CASQRLAGSSYNEQFF,TGTGCCAGCCAAAGACTAGCGGGGAGCTCCTACAATGAGCAGTTCTTC
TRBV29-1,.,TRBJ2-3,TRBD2,CSTGTSTSTDTQYF,TGCAGCACGGGGACTAGCACTAGCACAGATACGCAGTATTTT
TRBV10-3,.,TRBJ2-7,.,CAISGGVGGAYEQYF,TGTGCCATCAGTGGGGGTGTTGGCGGAGCCTACGAGCAGTACTTC
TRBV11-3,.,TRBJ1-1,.,CASSINRQATEAFF,TGTGCCAGCAGCATTAACCGACAGGCCACTGAAGCTTTCTTT
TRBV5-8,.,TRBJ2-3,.,CASSYQSGTDTQYF,TGTGCCAGCAGCTACCAGTCGGGCACAGATACGCAGTATTTT
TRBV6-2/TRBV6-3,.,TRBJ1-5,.,CASSGVTESQPQHF,TGTGCCAGCAGTGGGGTTACCGAAAGTCAGCCCCAGCATTTT
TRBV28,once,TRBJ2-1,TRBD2,CASSALGGSYNEQFF,TGTGCCAGCAGCGCCCTTGGCGGGAGCTACAATGAGCAGTTCTTC
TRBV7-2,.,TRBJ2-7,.,CASSSGASVSYEQYF,TGTGCCAGCAGCTCCGGAGCATCCGTGTCCTACGAGCAGTACTTC
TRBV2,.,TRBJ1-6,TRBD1,CAFADRDSPLHF,TGTGCCTTCGCGGACAGGGATTCACCCCTCCACTTT
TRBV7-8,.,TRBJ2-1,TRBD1,CASSRDRAPYNEQFF,TGTGCCAGCAGCCGAGACAGGGCACCCTACAATGAGCAGTTCTTC
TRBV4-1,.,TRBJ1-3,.,CASSQEVAGRAGNTIYF,TGCGCCAGCAGCCAAGAGGTGGCAGGGCGCGCTGGAAACACCATATATTTT
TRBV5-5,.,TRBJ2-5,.,CASSLSASRETQYF,TGTGCCAGCAGCTTGAGTGCGTCTCGGGAGACCCAGTACTTC
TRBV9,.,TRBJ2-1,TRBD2,CAERETPWGGKCLSSYNEQFF,TGTGCCGAGCGGGAGACTCCTTGGGGGGGCAAATGCCTGAGCTCCTACAATGAGCAGTTCTTC
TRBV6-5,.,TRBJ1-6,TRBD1,CASRAGTGTSPPHF,TGTGCCAGCAGGGCCGGGACAGGGACTTCACCCCCCCACTTT
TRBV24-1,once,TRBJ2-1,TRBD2,CATSDAGTSVYNEQFF,TGTGCCACCAGTGATGCCGGGACTAGCGTTTACAATGAGCAGTTCTTC
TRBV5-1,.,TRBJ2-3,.,CASSLVALRADTQYF,TGCGCCAGCAGCTTGGTAGCGTTGAGGGCAGATACGCAGTATTTT
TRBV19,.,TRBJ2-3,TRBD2,CASSRDSVGGRAADTQYF,TGTGCCAGTAGTCGGGACAGTGTAGGCGGGAGGGCGGCAGATACGCAGTATTTT
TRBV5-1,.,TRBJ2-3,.,CASSFLDPSSGDTQYF,TGCGCCAGCAGCTTCTTGGACCCCAGTAGTGGAGATACGCAGTATTTT